This TCR beta chain was profiled in a study of T cell repertoires in cytomegalovirus infection. Concerning this clonotype itself: The antigen remains undetermined.

The CDR3 is 15 residues long. J gave up 5 bases and V 5 bases, and 6 bases lay outside the gene matches. Germline CDR1 reads MNHGY; CDR2 reads SAAAGT. TCRdb reprocessed the reads with MiXCR, giving one entry per CDR3 protein. The table has 800,000 to 950,000 distinct CDR3 sequences, 30% to 35% seen once. This chain joins TRBV6-8 and TRBJ1-1; 12 bases match TRBD1. Sequences were derived from cultured CD8+ T cells from PBMCs, sampled from culture after CMV antigen stimulation. The origin of this receptor is a human donor in good health (CMV status not recorded). Some clones in this sample may be carry-over from other donors' samples. The CDR3 region has the DNA TGTGCCAGCAGTCCCGGGACAGGGGGCTGGACTGAAGCTTTCTTT. This gives the protein CASSPGTGGWTEAFF.